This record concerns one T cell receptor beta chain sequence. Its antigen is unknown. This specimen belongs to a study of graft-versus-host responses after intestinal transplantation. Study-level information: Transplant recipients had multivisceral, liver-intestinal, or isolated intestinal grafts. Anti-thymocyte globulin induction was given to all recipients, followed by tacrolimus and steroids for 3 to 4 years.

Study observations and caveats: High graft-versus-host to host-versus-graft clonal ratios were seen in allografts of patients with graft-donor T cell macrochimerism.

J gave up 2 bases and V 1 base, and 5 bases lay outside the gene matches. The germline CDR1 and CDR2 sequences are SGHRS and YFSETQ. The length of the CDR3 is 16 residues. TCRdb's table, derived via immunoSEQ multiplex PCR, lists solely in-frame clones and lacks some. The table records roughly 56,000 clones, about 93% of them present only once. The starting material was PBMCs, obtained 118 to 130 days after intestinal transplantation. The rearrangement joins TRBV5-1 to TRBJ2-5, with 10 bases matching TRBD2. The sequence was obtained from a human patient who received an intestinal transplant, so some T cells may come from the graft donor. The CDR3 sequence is CASSLTGLAEQETQYF. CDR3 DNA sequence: TGCGCCAGCAGCTTGACAGGACTAGCGGAGCAAGAGACCCAGTACTTC.